The sequence of this T cell receptor beta chain was determined in a study of blood T cell repertoires in COVID-19 (dated by TCRdb to 2018 to 2021). Regarding the study in general: Samples from collaborators originated in the United States, Italy and Spain and spanned both the acute and convalescent phases of COVID-19. Subjects who had been exposed to COVID-19, were actively infected with it, or had recovered from it provided the deeply sampled blood TCRbeta repertoires that made up the dataset. The repertoires were made available in a free public database intended to serve as a resource for research on the immune response to SARS-CoV-2. The samples were drawn from two sources: the first 160 participants of the ongoing ImmuneRACE study, and fewer than 1,500 subjects contributed by 6 global collaborators. The prospective study material was composed of cDNA or gDNA derived from T cells, B-cell-depleted T cells, or PBMCs. Nearly every sample came with metadata listing a de-identified subject ID, COVID-19 status, age in years and sex. HLA class I and class II types, where available, came from metadata supplied by the sample provider rather than from assay-based typing.

What the work shows at the level of the full study, not this receptor alone: The amount of clinical and demographic metadata varied by source and participant and was provided uncurated.

On this clone itself: The clone's antigen remains unknown. No clone much larger than this one lies a single base away; base qualities are absent.

Each collaborating institution followed its own protocols to collect whole blood in K2EDTA tubes. For TCRbeta analysis, collaborators shipped samples as frozen whole blood, isolated PBMCs, or DNA extracted from either of those sample types. TCRbeta CDR3 regions were amplified from genomic DNA by means of the immunoSEQ Assay, a bias-controlled multiplex PCR. The study's processing was this. The number of nucleated cells in each sample was estimated by amplification of reference gene primers within the assay. Sequence reads were collapsed and filtered to measure the absolute abundance of every unique TCRbeta CDR3 rearrangement. For each sample, productive Simpson clonality was calculated by taking the square root of Simpson's diversity index across productive rearrangements. TCRdb limited this immuneACCESS table to in-frame rearrangements with V and J called. A share of clones is missing; checked studies link under half to unresolved V genes, and the rest is unexplained. Clone size and V and J calls were adopted from that table, with D and trimming inferred from the DNA. Across this sample there are 75,000 to 90,000 clones, with approximately 90% seen only once. Approximately 5% of the sample lies in the top ten.

Trimming removed 3 bases from V and 7 bases from J; the gene matches leave 7 bases unexplained. Measured from the cysteine to the phenylalanine, the CDR3 is 16 residues long. Solely the CDR3 DNA is kept, with 48 bases framed from the first base. Via the germline V gene (reference sequence), CDR1 is MNHEY and CDR2 SMNVEV. The receptor was derived from a human donor in a cohort sampled during active COVID-19. The V and J segments used are TRBV27 and TRBJ2-1, and TRBD2 aligns with 12 junction nucleotides. Sequencing input: peripheral blood. The CDR3 protein: CASSFRLAGGLNEQFF. The DNA reads TGTGCCAGCAGTTTCCGTCTAGCGGGGGGGCTTAATGAGCAGTTCTTC.